Following are 20 T cell receptor beta chains from one sample sequenced in a study of T cells expressing NK-cell markers. TCRdb reprocessed the 5' RACE reads; each CDR3 protein has one entry and no DNA is given. Its table records 250,000 to 300,000 distinct CDR3 sequences. Sequenced sample: blood T cells: a sorted CD56 or NKG2C T cell subset, CD4+ or CD8+ T cells, or bulk PBMC T cells (not recorded which). Every receptor here comes from a young man in good health.

V usage is TRBV12-3 or TRBV12-4 and J usage is TRBJ1-2. This CDR3 spans 14 amino acids. The CDR3 protein is CASSVRGLNVGYTF.

V usage is TRBV4-1 and J usage is TRBJ2-3; TCRdb gives TRBD2 as the D gene, but with no DNA this cannot be confirmed. This CDR3 has 16 amino acids. Per germline, CDR1 MGHRA and CDR2 YSYEKL. The CDR3 reads CASSHGGAGALNTQYF.

V is TRBV12-3 or TRBV12-4 and J is TRBJ2-1; TCRdb's D call of TRBD2 is untestable without DNA. The CDR3 sequence is 15 residues long. The CDR3 is CASSSGGPRSNEQFF.

The V and J genes are TRBV5-6 and TRBJ2-3; the TRBD1 assignment by TCRdb is unverifiable without DNA. Germline CDR1 is SGHDT and CDR2 is YYEEEE. The CDR3 totals 13 residues. Here the CDR3 reads CAGRSQGGLTQYF. Using reference TRBV5-6 and TRBJ2-3 for the parts outside the CDR3, the full variable domain is DAGVTQSPTHLIKTRGQQVTLRCSPKSGHDTVSWYQQALGQGPQFIFQYYEEEERQRGNFPDRFSGHQFPNYSSELNVNALLLGDSALYLCAGRSQGGLTQYFGPGTRLTVL.

The chain recombines TRBV20-1 with TRBJ2-1. Germline V gene data show CDR1 as DFQATT and CDR2 as SNEGSKA (reference sequence). The CDR3 spans 14 residues. The CDR3: CSARGSTAYNEQFF.

This chain connects TRBV12-3 or TRBV12-4 to TRBJ2-5; TCRdb names TRBD2, which stays unverified in the absence of DNA. This CDR3 is built from 13 residues. The CDR3 spells CASRWTSSQTQYF.

The rearrangement links TRBV12-3 or TRBV12-4 to TRBJ2-1; the D call from TCRdb, TRBD2, cannot be confirmed without DNA. This CDR3 has 16 residues. The CDR3 sequence: CASSLLGAGGLSEQFF.

The chain links TRBV7-8 to TRBJ1-5; TCRdb designates TRBD1, a call that cannot be tested without DNA. The CDR3 has 15 amino acids. Per the germline V gene, CDR1 is SGHVS and CDR2 is FQNEAQ. Here the CDR3 reads CASSSGAAKNQPQHF. The full variable domain, rest sourced from reference TRBV7-8 and TRBJ1-5, is GAGVSQSPRYKVAKRGQDVALRCDPISGHVSLFWYQQALGQGPEFLTYFQNEAQLDKSGLPSDRFFAERPEGSVSTLKIQRTQQEDSAVYLCASSSGAAKNQPQHFGDGTRLSIL.

The chain is built from TRBV7-7 and TRBJ2-1; TCRdb's D call of TRBD2 is untestable without DNA. The CDR3 totals 15 residues. Germline assignment: CDR1 SSHAT and CDR2 FNYEAQ (reference sequence). CDR3 region: CASSRQLAGGDEQFF.

The chain carries TRBV20-1 and TRBJ1-6; lacking DNA, the TRBD1 call made by TCRdb goes unchecked. The CDR3 runs 16 residues. Germline V lookup: CDR1 DFQATT, CDR2 SNEGSKA (reference sequence). The CDR3 spells CSARVKYRGRNSPLHF.

The chain is built from TRBV5-5 and TRBJ2-7; TCRdb gives TRBD1 as the D gene, but with no DNA this cannot be confirmed. This CDR3 is 14 amino acids long. Looked up from germline, CDR1 is SGHKS and CDR2 is YYEKEE (reference sequence). The CDR3 spells CASSPPLVGYEQYF.

The chain carries TRBV4-1 and TRBJ1-4; checking the TCRdb D call of TRBD1 is not possible without DNA. Germline lookup yields CDR1 MGHRA and CDR2 YSYEKL. The CDR3 contains 17 residues. The CDR3 reads CASSQDFPGTKSEKLFF.

The rearrangement links TRBV20-1 to TRBJ1-2; TCRdb's D gene call, TRBD1, goes unchecked for lack of DNA. This CDR3 is built from 12 residues. Germline-derived CDR1 and CDR2 are DFQATT and SNEGSKA (reference sequence). The chain's CDR3 is CSALRQDYGYTF.

The V call is TRBV5-1, the J call TRBJ2-1; TCRdb calls TRBD2, which cannot be checked without DNA. Per germline, CDR1 SGHRS and CDR2 YFSETQ. CDR3 length: 15 amino acids. This chain's CDR3 is CASSLGSGSNYEQFF.

The chain has TRBV5-1 and TRBJ1-5; checking the TCRdb D call of TRBD1 is not possible without DNA. The CDR3 consists of 14 residues. From germline, CDR1 is SGHRS and CDR2 YFSETQ. The CDR3 is CASSLGGGNQPQHF.

The V and J genes are TRBV7-2 and TRBJ2-1; TCRdb lists TRBD1, though no DNA is available to test this call. The CDR3 is 13 residues long. Per the germline V gene, CDR1 is SGHTA and CDR2 is FQGNSA. This CDR3 is CASRYNTGGEQFF.

The V gene is TRBV19, the J gene TRBJ2-3; as DNA is missing, the TRBD1 call by TCRdb cannot be tested. Germline values: CDR1 LNHDA, CDR2 SQIVND (reference sequence). The CDR3 sequence is 16 residues long. CDR3 region: CASSVGQRGTTDTQYF. Together with reference TRBV19 and TRBJ2-3, the CDR3 gives the full variable domain: DGGITQSPKYLFRKEGQNVTLSCEQNLNHDAMYWYRQDPGQGLRLIYYSQIVNDFQKGDIAEGYSVSREKKESFPLTVTSAQKNPTAFYLCASSVGQRGTTDTQYFGPGTRLTVL.

V usage is TRBV18 and J usage is TRBJ2-3; TCRdb's D call, TRBD1, is unchecked because there is no DNA. The length of the CDR3 is 15 residues. Germline V gives CDR1 KGHSH, CDR2 LQKENI. Here the CDR3 reads CASSPTTGNADTQYF.

The rearrangement uses TRBV20-1 and TRBJ2-1. This CDR3 spans 13 amino acids. Germline CDR1 DFQATT, CDR2 SNEGSKA (reference sequence). This CDR3 reads CSARVGTNNEQFF.

The chain uses TRBV5-1 and TRBJ2-2; TCRdb's assignment of TRBD1 cannot be checked, as there is no DNA. CDR1 and CDR2 (germline): SGHRS, YFSETQ. The CDR3 is 16 amino acids. CDR3: CASSKDGNTDTGELFF.